This is a list of T cell receptor beta chains from one sample in a study of cytomegalovirus exposure and HLA in healthy donors. Using immunoSEQ multiplex PCR, the repertoire was profiled, and TCRdb retains in-frame clones only, with some absent. Here the sample spans about 150,000 clones, 60% to 85% being singletons. Source material: PBMCs. These receptors all stem from a man aged 35 to 55 in good health and CMV-seropositive. The CDR3 runs from the conserved cysteine through the conserved F or W. D genes are given only for firm matches. The size entry is marked missing in some rows and otherwise reads once, few, many or a size class.

V: TRBV7-9
size: NA
J: TRBJ2-3
D: TRBD2
CDR3: CASSTSSGRTDTQYF
DNA: TGTGCCAGCAGCACCTCTAGCGGGCGCACAGATACGCAGTATTTT

V: TRBV25-1
size: NA
J: TRBJ1-1
D: NA
CDR3: CASSMVSGTEAFF
DNA: TGTGCCAGCAGTATGGTGAGTGGCACTGAAGCTTTCTTT

V: TRBV5-4
size: few
J: TRBJ1-1
D: NA
CDR3: CASSLAGGVEAFF
DNA: TGTGCCAGCAGCTTGGCGGGGGGCGTGGAAGCTTTCTTT

V: TRBV7-9
size: NA
J: TRBJ2-7
D: NA
CDR3: CSSSLGAVSYEQYF
DNA: TGTTCCAGCAGCTTAGGCGCGGTCTCCTACGAGCAGTACTTC

V: TRBV13
size: NA
J: TRBJ2-3
D: NA
CDR3: CASSFRDRLADTQYF
DNA: TGTGCCAGCAGCTTCCGGGACCGACTAGCAGATACGCAGTATTTT

V: TRBV30
size: NA
J: TRBJ2-7
D: NA
CDR3: CAWSADRGSSYEQYF
DNA: TGTGCCTGGAGTGCCGATAGGGGCAGCTCCTACGAGCAGTACTTC

V: TRBV10-3
size: NA
J: TRBJ2-1
D: NA
CDR3: CAIGESGEINEQFF
DNA: TGTGCCATCGGGGAATCGGGAGAAATTAATGAGCAGTTCTTC

V: TRBV9
size: NA
J: TRBJ2-7
D: TRBD1
CDR3: CASSVGQGVNYEQYF
DNA: TGTGCCAGCAGCGTTGGACAGGGGGTGAACTACGAGCAGTACTTC

V: TRBV4-3
size: NA
J: TRBJ1-2
D: TRBD1
CDR3: CASSQGVGQGDGYTF
DNA: TGCGCCAGCAGCCAAGGAGTAGGACAGGGGGATGGCTACACCTTC

V: TRBV27
size: NA
J: TRBJ1-1
D: NA
CDR3: CASSLNRGGVAFF
DNA: TGTGCCAGCAGTTTAAATAGGGGGGGAGTAGCTTTCTTT

V: TRBV2
size: NA
J: TRBJ2-1
D: TRBD1
CDR3: CASSPSGTGNEQFF
DNA: TGTGCCAGCAGTCCCTCCGGGACAGGCAATGAGCAGTTCTTC

V: TRBV18
size: NA
J: TRBJ2-4
D: TRBD1
CDR3: CASSPRDRGRTTSQYF
DNA: TGTGCCAGCTCCCCTAGAGACAGGGGGCGCACCACCTCACAGTACTTC

V: TRBV10-3
size: NA
J: TRBJ2-3
D: TRBD2
CDR3: CAISGGLALSTDTQYF
DNA: TGTGCCATCAGTGGGGGACTAGCACTTAGCACAGATACGCAGTATTTT

V: TRBV30
size: NA
J: TRBJ1-6
D: NA
CDR3: CAWLEARQYNSPLHF
DNA: TGTGCCTGGTTGGAAGCCAGACAGTACAATTCACCCCTCCACTTT

V: TRBV15
size: NA
J: TRBJ1-3
D: NA
CDR3: CATSRDPGAGNTIYF
DNA: TGTGCCACCAGCAGAGATCCCGGGGCTGGAAACACCATATATTTT

V: TRBV5-1
size: NA
J: TRBJ2-2
D: TRBD2
CDR3: CASSPRTSDTGELFF
DNA: TGCGCCAGCAGCCCGCGAACTAGCGACACCGGGGAGCTGTTTTTT

V: TRBV2
size: NA
J: TRBJ2-7
D: TRBD2
CDR3: CASGRGLVGNEQYF
DNA: TGTGCCAGCGGGAGGGGTTTGGTAGGTAACGAGCAGTACTTC

V: TRBV10-3
size: NA
J: TRBJ2-7
D: NA
CDR3: CAISGAPRGEQYF
DNA: TGTGCCATCAGTGGTGCCCCTCGGGGCGAGCAGTACTTC

V: TRBV6-1
size: NA
J: TRBJ1-4
D: NA
CDR3: CATARHWNEKLFF
DNA: TGTGCCACGGCCCGACATTGGAATGAAAAACTGTTTTTT

V: TRBV6-5
size: NA
J: TRBJ1-2
D: TRBD1
CDR3: CASSPGQRGYTF
DNA: TGTGCCAGCAGCCCGGGACAGCGAGGCTACACCTTC

V: TRBV7-9
size: NA
J: TRBJ2-1
D: TRBD2
CDR3: CASTLPAAGVNFF
DNA: TGTGCCAGCACCCTCCCGGCAGCGGGAGTTAACTTCTTC

V: TRBV9
size: NA
J: TRBJ2-5
D: NA
CDR3: CASSVVGTREETQYF
DNA: TGTGCCAGCAGCGTAGTAGGGACACGCGAAGAGACCCAGTACTTC

V: TRBV4-3
size: NA
J: TRBJ1-4
D: TRBD1
CDR3: CASSQDPRTGRVVKLFF
DNA: TGCGCCAGCAGCCAAGATCCCCGGACAGGGAGGGTAGTAAAACTGTTTTTT

V: TRBV7-6
size: once
J: TRBJ2-1
D: TRBD2
CDR3: CASSLVGGNEQFF
DNA: TGTGCCAGCAGCTTAGTGGGAGGGAATGAGCAGTTCTTC

V: TRBV5-1
size: NA
J: TRBJ2-7
D: NA
CDR3: CASSLGTVYEQYF
DNA: TGCGCCAGCAGCTTGGGGACAGTCTACGAGCAGTACTTC

V: TRBV10-3
size: NA
J: TRBJ1-2
D: NA
CDR3: CAIKGMDYGYTF
DNA: TGTGCCATCAAGGGGATGGATTATGGCTACACCTTC

V: TRBV6-6
size: NA
J: TRBJ2-2
D: TRBD2
CDR3: CASRATSGSASGELFF
DNA: TGTGCCAGCAGAGCGACTAGCGGGAGTGCGAGCGGGGAGCTGTTTTTT

V: TRBV21-1
size: NA
J: TRBJ2-2
D: NA
CDR3: CASSFHPGQGNTGELFF
DNA: TGTGCCAGCAGCTTTCACCCGGGACAGGGAAACACCGGGGAGCTGTTTTTT

V: TRBV27
size: NA
J: TRBJ2-7
D: NA
CDR3: CASSTAGSSYEQYF
DNA: TGTGCCAGCAGTACGGCGGGGAGCTCCTACGAGCAGTACTTC

V: TRBV9
size: NA
J: TRBJ2-3
D: TRBD2
CDR3: CASTQTSGNTDTQYF
DNA: TGTGCCAGCACCCAGACTAGCGGGAACACAGATACGCAGTATTTT

V: TRBV11-2
size: NA
J: TRBJ1-1
D: NA
CDR3: CASSPGTGTEAFF
DNA: TGTGCCAGCAGCCCCGGTACGGGCACTGAAGCTTTCTTT

V: TRBV5-1
size: NA
J: TRBJ1-4
D: NA
CDR3: CASSPDSNEKLFF
DNA: TGCGCCAGCAGCCCAGACAGTAATGAAAAACTGTTTTTT

V: TRBV18
size: few
J: TRBJ2-7
D: NA
CDR3: CASSPIDGQARSYEQYF
DNA: TGTGCCAGCTCACCGATCGACGGTCAGGCCCGCTCCTACGAGCAGTACTTC

V: TRBV28
size: NA
J: TRBJ1-1
D: NA
CDR3: CASGSQTGTEAFF
DNA: TGTGCCAGCGGGTCACAGACAGGAACTGAAGCTTTCTTT

V: TRBV18
size: NA
J: TRBJ2-6
D: NA
CDR3: CASSPSRAGANVLTF
DNA: TGTGCCAGCTCACCATCCAGGGCTGGGGCCAACGTCCTGACTTTC

V: TRBV6-1
size: few
J: TRBJ2-5
D: NA
CDR3: CASSPGTPVRETQYF
DNA: TGTGCCAGCAGTCCGGGGACTCCAGTCAGAGAGACCCAGTACTTC

V: TRBV4-1
size: NA
J: TRBJ1-4
D: NA
CDR3: CASSPVRGKLFF
DNA: TGCGCCAGCAGCCCAGTCCGGGGAAAACTGTTTTTT

V: TRBV2
size: NA
J: TRBJ1-5
D: TRBD1
CDR3: CASSKQGSNQPQHF
DNA: TGTGCCAGCAGTAAACAGGGGAGCAATCAGCCCCAGCATTTT

V: TRBV5-4
size: once
J: TRBJ1-1
D: NA
CDR3: CASSLVEGGEAFF
DNA: TGTGCCAGCAGCTTGGTAGAGGGAGGTGAAGCTTTCTTT

V: TRBV7-7
size: NA
J: TRBJ2-7
D: TRBD1
CDR3: CASSRGQGQGYEQYF
DNA: TGTGCCAGCAGCCGGGGACAGGGCCAGGGGTACGAGCAGTACTTC

V: TRBV7-2
size: few
J: TRBJ2-3
D: TRBD2
CDR3: CASSLFLAGADTQYF
DNA: TGTGCCAGCAGCTTATTCCTAGCGGGAGCAGATACGCAGTATTTT

V: TRBV5-4
size: NA
J: TRBJ2-1
D: TRBD2
CDR3: CASSWTSGRANEQFF
DNA: TGTGCCAGCAGCTGGACTAGCGGGAGGGCCAATGAGCAGTTCTTC

V: TRBV7-3
size: NA
J: TRBJ2-7
D: TRBD2
CDR3: CASSLDGTSSYEQYF
DNA: TGTGCCAGCAGCTTAGATGGGACTAGCTCCTACGAGCAGTACTTC

V: TRBV25-1
size: NA
J: TRBJ2-3
D: TRBD2
CDR3: CASSGLGGSWTDTQYF
DNA: TGTGCCAGCAGTGGGCTGGGAGGGAGTTGGACAGATACGCAGTATTTT

V: TRBV11-2
size: NA
J: TRBJ2-7
D: NA
CDR3: CASSLDGSGVYEQYF
DNA: TGTGCCAGCAGCTTAGATGGGTCAGGGGTCTACGAGCAGTACTTC

V: TRBV28
size: NA
J: TRBJ1-5
D: NA
CDR3: CASATRGQPQHF
DNA: TGTGCCAGCGCCACGCGGGGTCAGCCCCAGCATTTT

V: TRBV7-9
size: NA
J: TRBJ1-5
D: TRBD1
CDR3: CASSPTGEQPQHF
DNA: TGTGCCAGCAGCCCCACAGGGGAACAGCCCCAGCATTTT

V: TRBV9
size: few
J: TRBJ1-2
D: TRBD1
CDR3: CASSPYTGGRTFYGYTF
DNA: TGTGCCAGCAGCCCCTACACAGGGGGCCGTACTTTCTATGGCTACACCTTC

V: TRBV6-1
size: few
J: TRBJ1-1
D: NA
CDR3: CASSEWANTEAFF
DNA: TGTGCCAGCAGTGAGTGGGCGAACACTGAAGCTTTCTTT

V: TRBV19
size: once
J: TRBJ2-2
D: NA
CDR3: CASTGNTGELFF
DNA: TGTGCCAGTACCGGGAACACCGGGGAGCTGTTTTTT

V: TRBV2
size: NA
J: TRBJ2-2
D: NA
CDR3: CASSEERGGELFF
DNA: TGTGCCAGCAGTGAGGAGAGAGGCGGGGAGCTGTTTTTT

V: TRBV19
size: NA
J: TRBJ2-3
D: TRBD2
CDR3: CASSLAGVVDTQYF
DNA: TGTGCCAGTAGTCTAGCGGGAGTTGTAGATACGCAGTATTTT

V: TRBV30
size: NA
J: TRBJ1-1
D: NA
CDR3: CASTIAARGLNTEAFF
DNA: TGTGCCTCAACTATAGCCGCCAGGGGCCTGAACACTGAAGCTTTCTTT

V: TRBV7-3
size: once
J: TRBJ2-2
D: NA
CDR3: CASSLAGSSGELFF
DNA: TGTGCCAGCAGCTTAGCGGGATCATCCGGGGAGCTGTTTTTT

V: TRBV6-9
size: NA
J: TRBJ2-7
D: TRBD2
CDR3: CASSWREYEQYF
DNA: TGTGCCAGCAGTTGGCGGGAGTACGAGCAGTACTTC

V: TRBV5-8
size: NA
J: TRBJ1-2
D: NA
CDR3: CASSLVPVPANYGYTF
DNA: TGTGCCAGCAGCTTGGTTCCCGTTCCAGCTAACTATGGCTACACCTTC

V: TRBV2
size: NA
J: TRBJ1-2
D: TRBD1
CDR3: CASSGPGQGGYTF
DNA: TGTGCCAGCAGCGGCCCGGGACAGGGAGGCTACACCTTC

V: TRBV9
size: NA
J: TRBJ2-1
D: NA
CDR3: CASSVGWASYNEQFF
DNA: TGTGCCAGCAGCGTAGGGTGGGCTTCCTACAATGAGCAGTTCTTC

V: TRBV4-1
size: NA
J: TRBJ1-2
D: NA
CDR3: CASSQAPDATRSGGYTF
DNA: TGCGCCAGCAGCCAAGCGCCGGACGCGACACGGTCGGGGGGCTACACCTTC